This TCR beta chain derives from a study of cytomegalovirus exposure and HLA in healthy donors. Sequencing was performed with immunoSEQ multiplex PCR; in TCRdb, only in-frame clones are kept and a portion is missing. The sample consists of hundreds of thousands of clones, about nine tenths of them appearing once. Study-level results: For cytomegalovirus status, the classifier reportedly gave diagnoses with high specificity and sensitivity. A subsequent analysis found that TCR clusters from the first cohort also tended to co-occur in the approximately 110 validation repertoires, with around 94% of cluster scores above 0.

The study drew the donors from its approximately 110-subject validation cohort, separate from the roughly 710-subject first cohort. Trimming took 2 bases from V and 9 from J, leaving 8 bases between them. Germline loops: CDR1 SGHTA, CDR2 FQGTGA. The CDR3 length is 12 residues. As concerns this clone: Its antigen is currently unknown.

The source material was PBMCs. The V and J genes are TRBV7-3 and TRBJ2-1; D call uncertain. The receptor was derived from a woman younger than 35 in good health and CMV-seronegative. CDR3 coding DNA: TGTGCCAGCAGCTTATCGACGGGTGAGCAGTTCTTC. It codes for CASSLSTGEQFF. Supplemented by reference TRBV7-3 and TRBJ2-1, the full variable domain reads GAGVSQTPSNKVTEKGKYVELRCDPISGHTALYWYRQSLGQGPEFLIYFQGTGAADDSGLPNDRFFAVRPEGSVSTLKIQRTERGDSAVYLCASSLSTGEQFFGPGTRLTVL.